The T cell receptor beta chain under discussion was sequenced for a study of T-cell memory formation after mild COVID-19. Overall study context: The TCR clusters were mostly specific to one donor. Notes on the study in general: Day 15 to 85 contractors were CD4/CD8 balanced; later expanders leaned CD4+.

The CDR3 runs to 16 residues. On this clonotype: Its antigen is unknown.

After 5'RACE with constant-segment primers, TCR alpha and TCR beta cDNA libraries carrying sample barcodes and UMIs were obtained. TCRdb called the 5' RACE reads again in MiXCR, with one record for every CDR3 protein. The sample contains 45,000 to 55,000 distinct CDR3 sequences, over 8.5% of which appear only once. The chain links TRBV21-1 to TRBJ1-1; the table's D call TRBD1 went unverified against the DNA. TRBV21-1 is shown as a pseudogene. The sequence was obtained from an adult woman who had mild COVID-19 (a few samples of this study predate the infection). Cell type and time point are not known. The sequenced sample was PBMCs or a T cell subset sorted from them (not recorded which). The CDR3 sequence is CASPEFPRGLGTEAFF. CDR3 bases: TGTGCCAGCCCAGAATTCCCGAGGGGGCTGGGCACTGAAGCTTTCTTT.